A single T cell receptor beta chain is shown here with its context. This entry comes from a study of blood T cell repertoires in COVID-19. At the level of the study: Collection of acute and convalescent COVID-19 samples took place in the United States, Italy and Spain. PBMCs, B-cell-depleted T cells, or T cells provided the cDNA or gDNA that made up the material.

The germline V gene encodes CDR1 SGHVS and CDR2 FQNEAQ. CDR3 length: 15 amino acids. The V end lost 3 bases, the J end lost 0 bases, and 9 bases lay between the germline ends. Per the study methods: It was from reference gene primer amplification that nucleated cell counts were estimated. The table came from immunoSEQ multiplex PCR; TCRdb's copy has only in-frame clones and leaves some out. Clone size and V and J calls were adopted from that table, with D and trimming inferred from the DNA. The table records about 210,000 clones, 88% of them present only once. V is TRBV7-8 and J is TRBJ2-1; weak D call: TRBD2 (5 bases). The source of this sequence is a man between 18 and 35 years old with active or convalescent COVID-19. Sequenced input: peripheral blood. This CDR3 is CASSFRRSSYNEQFF. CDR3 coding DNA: TGTGCCAGCAGCTTCCGGAGGAGCTCCTACAATGAGCAGTTCTTC.